A selection of T cell receptor beta chains follows, all from one sample in a study of blood T cell repertoires in COVID-19. Generated by immunoSEQ multiplex PCR, the TCRdb table keeps only in-frame clones and is missing some. The sample contains 350,000 or so clones, about 88% of which appear only once. Specimen: PBMCs or T cells enriched from blood (not recorded which). Source of these receptors: a woman aged 25 to 45 who had recovered from COVID-19. CDR3s include the opening cysteine and the closing phenylalanine or tryptophan. Each record gives: D gene, clone size, V gene, J gene, CDR3 length, CDR3 protein, CDR3 DNA. The D gene is left open where the match is weak. Size is omitted from some rows. Given values are once, few, many or a class for expanded clones.

>.|.|TRBV5-8|TRBJ1-2|13
CASSPGRRGGYTF
TGTGCCAGCAGTCCCGGGCGGAGAGGGGGCTACACCTTC
>.|.|TRBV25-1|TRBJ2-2|16
CASSVPGGANTGELFF
TGTGCCAGCAGTGTTCCGGGGGGCGCGAACACCGGGGAGCTGTTTTTT
>.|.|TRBV12-3/TRBV12-4|TRBJ1-5|13
CASNMDRNQPQHF
TGTGCCAGCAACATGGACAGAAACCAGCCCCAGCATTTT
>.|once|TRBV27|TRBJ2-2|16
CASSYGRGANTGELFF
TGTGCCAGCAGCTACGGGCGGGGCGCGAACACCGGGGAGCTGTTTTTT
>TRBD2|.|TRBV11-3|TRBJ2-3|13
CASSPGGRDTQYF
TGTGCCAGCAGCCCCGGCGGGAGGGATACGCAGTATTTT
>TRBD1|.|TRBV2|TRBJ2-7|14
CASSFGTGMGEQYF
TGTGCCAGCAGTTTTGGGACAGGGATGGGCGAGCAGTACTTC
>TRBD1|.|TRBV9|TRBJ1-2|15
CASSVEVLGQGIVTF
TGTGCCAGCAGCGTAGAAGTCTTGGGACAGGGGATAGTCACCTTC
>TRBD1|once|TRBV19|TRBJ1-4|14
CASNDRGRDEKLFF
TGTGCCTCCAACGACAGGGGGCGGGATGAAAAACTGTTTTTT
>.|.|TRBV6-5|TRBJ1-6|15
CASSYQGNENSPLHF
TGTGCCAGCAGTTACCAGGGAAATGAGAATTCACCCCTCCACTTT
>.|.|TRBV4-1|TRBJ1-5|13
CASSQEPGDPQHF
TGCGCCAGCAGCCAAGAACCAGGGGACCCCCAGCATTTT
>.|.|TRBV5-4|TRBJ1-2|14
CASSPGLLNYGYTF
TGTGCCAGCAGCCCGGGACTACTTAACTATGGCTACACCTTC
>TRBD1|once|TRBV2|TRBJ1-2|13
CASSEWDRDGYTF
TGTGCCAGCAGTGAATGGGACAGGGATGGCTACACCTTC
>.|.|TRBV4-1|TRBJ1-5|14
CASSQDREGQPQHF
TGCGCCAGCAGCCAAGATAGGGAGGGGCAGCCCCAGCATTTT
>TRBD1|.|TRBV3-1/TRBV3-2|TRBJ1-5|14
CASSHVTGGKPQHF
TGTGCCAGCAGCCACGTGACAGGGGGGAAGCCCCAGCATTTT
>.|.|TRBV5-1|TRBJ1-3|17
CASSLVVGPWSGNTIYF
TGCGCCAGCAGCTTGGTGGTCGGTCCCTGGTCTGGAAACACCATATATTTT
>TRBD2|.|TRBV7-6|TRBJ2-3|15
CASSTSGGFADTQYF
TGTGCCAGCAGCACTAGCGGGGGGTTCGCAGATACGCAGTATTTT
>TRBD1|.|TRBV10-3|TRBJ1-1|13
CAISSDRDTEAFF
TGTGCCATCAGCTCGGACAGGGACACTGAAGCTTTCTTT
>TRBD2|.|TRBV18|TRBJ2-7|15
CASSPPGLGLYEQYF
TGTGCCAGCTCGCCGCCGGGACTAGGTCTCTACGAGCAGTACTTC
>.|.|TRBV7-9|TRBJ1-3|16
CASSSTAGGTGNTIYF
TGTGCCAGCAGCTCAACAGCGGGGGGAACTGGAAACACCATATATTTT
>TRBD1|.|TRBV10-1|TRBJ1-5|14
CASLRTGGDQPQHF
TGCGCCAGCCTGAGGACAGGGGGCGATCAGCCCCAGCATTTT
>.|.|TRBV12-5|TRBJ2-2|19
CASGYRQDGALTNTGELFF
TGTGCTAGTGGTTACAGACAGGACGGAGCCCTAACGAACACCGGGGAGCTGTTTTTT
>TRBD1|once|TRBV24-1|TRBJ2-5|14
CATQPTGGEETQYF
TGTGCCACCCAACCTACAGGGGGCGAAGAGACCCAGTACTTC